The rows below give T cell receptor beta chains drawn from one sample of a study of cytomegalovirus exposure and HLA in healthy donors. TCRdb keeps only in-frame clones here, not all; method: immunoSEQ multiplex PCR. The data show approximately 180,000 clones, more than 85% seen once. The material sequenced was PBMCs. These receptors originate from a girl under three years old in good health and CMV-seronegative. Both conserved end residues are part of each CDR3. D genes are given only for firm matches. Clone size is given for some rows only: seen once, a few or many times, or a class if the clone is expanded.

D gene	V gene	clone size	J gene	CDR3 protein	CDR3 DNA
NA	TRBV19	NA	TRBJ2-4	CASSIHPTSRMLAKNIQYF	TGTGCCAGTAGTATACACCCTACTAGCAGGATGCTAGCCAAAAACATTCAGTACTTC
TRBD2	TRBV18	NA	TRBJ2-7	CASAGAGGSISSYEQYF	TGTGCCAGCGCGGGAGCGGGGGGCAGCATCAGCTCCTACGAGCAGTACTTC
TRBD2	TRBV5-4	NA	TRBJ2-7	CASSRTSASGSYEQYF	TGTGCCAGCAGCCGGACCTCGGCTAGCGGGAGCTACGAGCAGTACTTC
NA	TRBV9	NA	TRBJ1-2	CASSVTPNRRVNYGYTF	TGTGCCAGCAGCGTAACACCGAACAGGCGCGTGAACTATGGCTACACCTTC
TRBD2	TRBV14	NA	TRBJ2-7	CASSQDSGGRYEQYF	TGTGCCAGCAGCCAGGATAGCGGGGGCCGCTACGAGCAGTACTTC
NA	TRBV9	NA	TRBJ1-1	CASSPRTLNTEAFF	TGTGCCAGCAGCCCCCGGACATTGAACACTGAAGCTTTCTTT
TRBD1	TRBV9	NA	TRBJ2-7	CASSNRWDRGYEQYF	TGTGCCAGCAGCAACCGTTGGGACAGGGGGTACGAGCAGTACTTC
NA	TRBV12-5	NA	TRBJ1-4	CASAPLGEVNEKLFF	TGTGCTAGTGCCCCTCTGGGAGAAGTAAATGAAAAACTGTTTTTT
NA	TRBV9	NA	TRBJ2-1	CASSEYGGSYNEQFF	TGTGCCAGCAGCGAATACGGGGGCTCCTACAATGAGCAGTTCTTC
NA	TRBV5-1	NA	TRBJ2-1	CASSLLSPVGQPKSYNEQFF	TGCGCCAGCAGCTTGTTATCCCCCGTTGGACAGCCTAAATCGTACAATGAGCAGTTCTTC
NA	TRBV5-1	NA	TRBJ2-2	CASSITGTPGELFF	TGCGCCAGCAGCATAACAGGGACACCCGGGGAGCTGTTTTTT
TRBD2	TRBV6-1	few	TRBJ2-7	CASSGWTSGYSYEQYF	TGTGCCAGCAGTGGGTGGACTAGCGGGTACTCCTACGAGCAGTACTTC
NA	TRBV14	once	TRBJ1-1	CASSRSVVAFF	TGTGCCAGCAGTCGATCGGTGGTCGCTTTCTTT
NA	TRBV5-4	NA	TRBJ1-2	CASSLGGRDGYTF	TGTGCCAGCAGCTTGGGAGGGAGGGATGGCTACACCTTC
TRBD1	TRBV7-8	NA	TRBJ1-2	CASSLDRANYGYTF	TGTGCCAGCAGCTTGGACAGGGCTAACTATGGCTACACCTTC
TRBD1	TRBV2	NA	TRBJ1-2	CASSRTGDGYTF	TGTGCCAGCAGTCGGACAGGGGATGGCTACACCTTC